This is a list of T cell receptor beta chains from one sample in a study of T cell responses to AZD1222 COVID-19 vaccine. Assay: immunoSEQ multiplex PCR; the TCRdb copy retains only in-frame clones and omits some. The repertoire consists of some 120,000 clones, with 70% to 90% occurring once and the leading ten covering over 5%. Here the sequenced sample was peripheral blood, taken on day 0 of AZD1222 vaccination. The receptors were gathered from an adult in good health. Both conserved end residues are trimmed from each CDR3.

V: TRBV5-1; J: TRBJ1-2; length: 13; CDR3: ASSLEGMRFYGYT
V: TRBV6-1; J: TRBJ2-1; length: 14; CDR3: ASSEAQGFRGNEQF
V: TRBV7-5; J: TRBJ1-2; length: 11; CDR3: VRSLVGGPGYT
V: TRBV18; J: TRBJ2-4; length: 15; CDR3: ASSPRERGAGGNIQY
V: TRBV2; J: TRBJ1-2; length: 11; CDR3: ASERQGLYGYT
V: TRBV24-1; J: TRBJ1-6; length: 13; CDR3: ATSDSQGPNSPLH
V: TRBV19; J: TRBJ1-4; length: 12; CDR3: ASSIWGSNEKLF
V: TRBV30; J: TRBJ1-2; length: 11; CDR3: AWSVEANYGYT
V: TRBV5-1; J: TRBJ2-3; length: 13; CDR3: ASSYGLDYTDTQY
V: TRBV7-9; J: TRBJ2-7; length: 10; CDR3: ASSLEVSEQY
V: TRBV12-3/TRBV12-4; J: TRBJ1-1; length: 10; CDR3: ASSPRGFEAF
V: TRBV15; J: TRBJ1-5; length: 16; CDR3: ATSRVPGQQYSNQPQH
V: TRBV11-2; J: TRBJ1-5; length: 11; CDR3: ASSPRVNQPQH
V: TRBV6-1; J: TRBJ2-4; length: 17; CDR3: ASSEEAGQVKIAKNIQY
V: TRBV19; J: TRBJ1-5; length: 12; CDR3: ASNPGRRNQPQH
V: TRBV2; J: TRBJ2-5; length: 14; CDR3: ASSAQGRGDQETQY
V: TRBV5-4; J: TRBJ2-3; length: 13; CDR3: ASSQAGGPLDTQY
V: TRBV7-3; J: TRBJ1-1; length: 13; CDR3: ASSLHRAANTEAF
V: TRBV12-3/TRBV12-4; J: TRBJ1-6; length: 11; CDR3: ASRPRVYSPLH
V: TRBV5-1; J: TRBJ2-1; length: 12; CDR3: ASSLTDRRGEQF